The clone carrying this TCR beta chain appeared many times. This record belongs to a study of T cells in Graves' hyperthyroidism and ophthalmopathy. The CDR3 has 14 residues. Looked up from germline, CDR1 is SGDLS and CDR2 is YYNGEE. V dropped 0 bases and J dropped 7; count of bases not matched to a gene: 4. TCR beta CDR3 regions were amplified from RNA transcripts. The HTBI primer set drove a first-round RT-PCR of the TCR CDR3. TCRdb fed the multiplex PCR reads into MiXCR, producing one record per CDR3 protein. The data show roughly 380,000 distinct CDR3 sequences, around 15% seen once. This receptor was obtained from a woman younger than 35 with Graves' hyperthyroidism. V usage is TRBV9 and J usage is TRBJ2-7, with 10 bases that match TRBD1. The sequenced sample was blood. This chain's CDR3 is CASSVGTGGWEQYF. Written as DNA, the CDR3 is TGTGCCAGCAGCGTAGGGACAGGGGGATGGGAGCAGTACTTC.